What follows are 4 T cell receptor beta chains derived from one specimen sequenced in a study of beta chain features in type 1 diabetes. Study outcomes and limitations: People with Type 1 diabetes carried modestly yet significantly shorter TCRB CDR3s in all four CD4+ subsets.

All of the isolated RNA was reverse transcribed, so expressed TCRB transcripts were sequenced. Here immunoSEQ multiplex PCR was the method, and the copy in TCRdb shows in-frame clones only, minus some. The sample lists 120,000 or so clones, 17% occurring once. These receptors have no identified antigens. What was sequenced was central memory CD4+ T cells from blood. The receptors come from a man between 18 and 35 years old with type 1 diabetes.

The chain employs TRBV28 and TRBJ2-5; the D is unclear. The CDR3 has 13 amino acids. The V gene's germline CDR1 is MDHEN and CDR2 SYDVKM. The V end was cut by 4 bases, the J end by 2 bases, with 8 bases between. CDR3 sequence reads: CASSSSAQETQYF. In DNA, the CDR3 is TGTGCCAGCAGTTCGAGCGCTCAAGAGACCCAGTACTTC. Looking up the rest from reference TRBV28 and TRBJ2-5 gives the full variable domain: DVKVTQSSRYLVKRTGEKVFLECVQDMDHENMFWYRQDPGLGLRLIYFSYDVKMKEKGDIPEGYSVSREKKERFSLILESASTNQTSMYLCASSSSAQETQYFGPGTRLLVL.

This clone was detected only a few times. The genes are TRBV28 and TRBJ2-6; D is perhaps TRBD1 or TRBD2 (5 bases each). CDR1 and CDR2 from the germline V gene are MDHEN and SYDVKM. The CDR3 sequence is 16 residues long. Deletions cut 3 bases from V and 0 bases from J, with 9 bases between. CDR3 residues: CASSFGDGSGANVLTF. The CDR3 region has the DNA TGTGCCAGCAGTTTCGGGGACGGCTCTGGGGCCAACGTCCTGACTTTC.

The table lists this clone with a few counts. Mismatch with germline at one junction end may stem from a read error. The V call is TRBV27, the J call TRBJ2-5; a weak D match, TRBD1 (5 bases). Germline V gene lookup returns CDR1 MNHEY and CDR2 SMNVEV (reference sequence). This CDR3 is 11 amino acids long. CDR3 protein: CQGRWEETQYF. For the CDR3, the DNA is TGCCAGGGTAGATGGGAAGAGACCCAGTACTTC.

The J gene is TRBJ2-3, the V gene TRBV7-9; TRBD1 is a possible D gene (5 bases). This CDR3 has 14 amino acids. V shed 4 bases and J shed 4 bases, with 12 bases lying between them. Germline values: CDR1 SEHNR, CDR2 FQNEAQ (reference sequence). The CDR3 reads CASSSRQSADTQYF. The CDR3 DNA is TGTGCCAGCAGCTCGAGACAGAGCGCAGATACGCAGTATTTT.